The clone carrying this T cell receptor (beta chain) was counted between two and nine times. The sample belongs to a study of blood T cell repertoires in COVID-19. This CDR3 is built from 15 residues. Germline assignment: CDR1 SGDLS and CDR2 YYNGEE. V was clipped by 3 bases and J by 5 bases; unmatched bases: 7. Authors' analysis steps: Amplified reference gene primers provided the basis for estimating nucleated cell counts. This table comes from immunoSEQ multiplex PCR, and its TCRdb copy is limited to in-frame clones, with some not included. That table is the source of V, J and clone size, and D and trimming were worked out from the DNA. Of 250,000 to 300,000 clones in the sample, about four fifths were seen once.

The receptor was derived from a woman aged 55-70 years with active or convalescent COVID-19. This sequence joins TRBV9 and TRBJ1-1; TRBD1 aligns across 10 bases. Material: peripheral blood. CDR3 DNA: TGTGCCAGCAGCGCTGGACAGGGGGGACGGACTGAAGCTTTCTTT. Its protein product is CASSAGQGGRTEAFF.